This T cell receptor beta chain came from a study of shared clonotypes between healthy human individuals. About the study: The study drew on a couple of women and three men aged 18 to 49 as donors. Study results and caveats: Donors were few, which limited the genetic and exposure-history diversity represented.

Unsorted PBMCs provided DNA that was sequenced on ten immunoSEQ deep assay plates. The protocol was immunoSEQ multiplex PCR, while the TCRdb copy is restricted to in-frame clones and leaves out a portion. The repertoire holds around 500,000 clones, with roughly three quarters as singletons. This clone is a singleton in its sample. Its antigen is unidentified. Trimming cost V 1 base and J 2 bases, with 16 bases left between them. From germline, CDR1 is MNHEY and CDR2 SMNVEV (reference sequence). The CDR3 runs 17 residues. V is TRBV27 and J is TRBJ2-3, with D possibly matching TRBD2 (7 bases). The material sequenced was PBMCs. The receptor was derived from a woman in her forties in good health. Some clones in this sample may be carry-over from other donors' samples. CDR3 amino acids: CASSLFGGGGTTDTQYF. The CDR3 coding sequence is TGTGCCAGCAGTTTATTCGGCGGCGGGGGCACCACAGATACGCAGTATTTT.